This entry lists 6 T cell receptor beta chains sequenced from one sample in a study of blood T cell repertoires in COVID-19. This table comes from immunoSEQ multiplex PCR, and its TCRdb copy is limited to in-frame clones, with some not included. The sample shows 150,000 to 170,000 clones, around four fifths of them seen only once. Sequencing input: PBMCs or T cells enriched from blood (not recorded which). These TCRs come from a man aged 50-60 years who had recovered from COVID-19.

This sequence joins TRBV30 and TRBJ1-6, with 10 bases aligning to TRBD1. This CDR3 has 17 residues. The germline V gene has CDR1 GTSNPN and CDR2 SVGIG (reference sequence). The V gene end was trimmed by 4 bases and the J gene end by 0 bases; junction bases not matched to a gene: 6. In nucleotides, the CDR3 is TGTGCCTGGAAACTCTGGACAGGGGGCTCCTATAATTCACCCCTCCACTTT. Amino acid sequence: CAWKLWTGGSYNSPLHF.

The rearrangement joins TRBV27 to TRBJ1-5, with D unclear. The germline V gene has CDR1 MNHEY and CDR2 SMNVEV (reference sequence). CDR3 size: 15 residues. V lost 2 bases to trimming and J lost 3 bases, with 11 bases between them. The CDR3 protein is CASSLNVAVNQPQHF. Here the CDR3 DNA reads TGTGCCAGCAGTTTAAATGTGGCAGTCAATCAGCCCCAGCATTTT.

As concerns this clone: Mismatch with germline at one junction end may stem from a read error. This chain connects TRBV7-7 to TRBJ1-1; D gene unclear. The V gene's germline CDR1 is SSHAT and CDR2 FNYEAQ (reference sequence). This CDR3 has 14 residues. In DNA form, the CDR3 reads TGTGCTAGCAGCCCAGACACGCAGAACACTGAAGCTTTCTTT. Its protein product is CASSPDTQNTEAFF.

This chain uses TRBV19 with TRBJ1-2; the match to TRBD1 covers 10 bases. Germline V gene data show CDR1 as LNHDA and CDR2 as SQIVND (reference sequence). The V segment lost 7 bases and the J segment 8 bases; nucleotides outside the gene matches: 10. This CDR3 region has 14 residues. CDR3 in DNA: TGTGCCAGTAACTCATGGACAGGGGGAATGGGCTACACCTTC. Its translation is CASNSWTGGMGYTF.

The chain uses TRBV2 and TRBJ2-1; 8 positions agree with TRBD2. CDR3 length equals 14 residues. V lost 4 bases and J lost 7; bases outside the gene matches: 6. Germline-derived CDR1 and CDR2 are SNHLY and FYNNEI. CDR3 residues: CASSVSGGLNEQFF. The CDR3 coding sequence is TGTGCCAGCAGTGTGAGCGGGGGACTGAATGAGCAGTTCTTC.

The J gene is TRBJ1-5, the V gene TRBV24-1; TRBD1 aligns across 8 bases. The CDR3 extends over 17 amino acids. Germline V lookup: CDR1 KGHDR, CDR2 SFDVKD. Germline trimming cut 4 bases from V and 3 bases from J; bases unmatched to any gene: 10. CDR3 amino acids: CATSDPDRGPFNQPQHF. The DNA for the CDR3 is TGTGCCACCAGTGACCCCGACAGGGGACCTTTCAATCAGCCCCAGCATTTT.